This T cell receptor beta chain was identified during a study of blood T cells in healthy people across ages. In the case of this clonotype: Its cognate antigen is unknown.

Germline V gives CDR1 MNHEY, CDR2 SVGAGI. CDR3 length equals 10 residues. Trimming cost V 5 bases and J 10 bases, with 8 bases left between them. The donors, aged 6 to 90, were healthy Caucasians from Russia. Primed by a sample-barcoded 5' primer and a J-beta primer mix, a second PCR proceeded for roughly 6 to 12 cycles. TCRdb independently ran MiXCR on the 5' RACE reads; one entry per CDR3 protein. This table holds 1.4 million or so distinct CDR3 sequences, around 40% found once. The study's findings and limits: Age advanced and TCR beta diversity per million T cells fell, roughly linearly. TCR beta diversity was tightly associated with the proportion of naive T cells. Unsorted PBMC input precluded a conclusive naive versus antigen-experienced comparison.

The V call is TRBV6-5, the J call TRBJ1-2; D unresolved. The clonotype originates from a woman aged 18-29 years in good health. What was sequenced was blood. CDR3 loop: CASSHRDYTF. CDR3 sequence (DNA): TGTGCCAGCAGTCACCGTGACTACACCTTC.